This TCR beta chain was sequenced in a study of T cell repertoires in cytomegalovirus infection. On the study more broadly: Evidence of both CMV infection and a matching HLA type came from public TCR beta signatures. Findings and limits, study-wide: Dominating the ex vivo response were HLA-C-restricted CMV-specific TCR beta clonotypes.

V was shortened by 3 bases and J by 4 bases, with 30 bases between the two germline ends. The CDR3 runs 20 residues. Germline V CDR1 and CDR2: MDHEN, SYDVKM. MiXCR was run by TCRdb on the reads, yielding one entry per CDR3 protein. Among about 770,000 distinct CDR3 sequences listed, under 35% were seen once. A word on this clonotype: Its target is unknown.

Sequenced here: cultured CD8+ T cells from PBMCs, sampled from culture after CMV antigen stimulation. The rearrangement joins TRBV28 to TRBJ1-2; TRBD1 might be the D (6 bases). The clonotype was recovered from a human donor in good health (CMV status not recorded). Some clones in this sample may be carry-over from other donors' samples. As DNA, the CDR3 is TGTGCCAGCAGTTTTTGTATCCGATTATTTAGGGACACAGCTTGCTATGGCTACACCTTC. Amino acids: CASSFCIRLFRDTACYGYTF.